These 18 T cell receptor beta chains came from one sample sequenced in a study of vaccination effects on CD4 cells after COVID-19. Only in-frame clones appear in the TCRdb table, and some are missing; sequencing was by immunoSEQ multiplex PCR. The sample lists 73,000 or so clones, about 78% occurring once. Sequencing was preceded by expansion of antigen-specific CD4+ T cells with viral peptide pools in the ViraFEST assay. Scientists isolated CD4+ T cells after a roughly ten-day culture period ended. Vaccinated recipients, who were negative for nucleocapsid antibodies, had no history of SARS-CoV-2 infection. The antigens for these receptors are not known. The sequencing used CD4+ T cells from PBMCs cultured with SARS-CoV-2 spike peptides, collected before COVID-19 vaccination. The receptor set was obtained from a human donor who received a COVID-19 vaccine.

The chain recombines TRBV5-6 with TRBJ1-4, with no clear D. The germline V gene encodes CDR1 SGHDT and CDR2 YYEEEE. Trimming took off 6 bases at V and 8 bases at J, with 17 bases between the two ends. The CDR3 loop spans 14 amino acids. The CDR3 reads CASIKRASGEKLFF. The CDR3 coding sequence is TGTGCCAGCATCAAGCGGGCATCCGGCGAAAAACTGTTTTTT.

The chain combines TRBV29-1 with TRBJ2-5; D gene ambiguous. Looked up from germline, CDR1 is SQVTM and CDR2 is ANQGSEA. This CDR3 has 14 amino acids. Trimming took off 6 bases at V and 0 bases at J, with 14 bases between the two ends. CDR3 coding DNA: TGCAGCGTCCGCAAGACACGCGACCAAGAGACCCAGTACTTC. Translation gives CSVRKTRDQETQYF. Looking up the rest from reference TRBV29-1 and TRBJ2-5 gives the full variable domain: SAVISQKPSRDICQRGTSLTIQCQVDSQVTMMFWYRQQPGQSLTLIATANQGSEATYESGFVIDKFPISRPNLTFSTLTVSNMSPEDSSIYLCSVRKTRDQETQYFGPGTRLLVL.

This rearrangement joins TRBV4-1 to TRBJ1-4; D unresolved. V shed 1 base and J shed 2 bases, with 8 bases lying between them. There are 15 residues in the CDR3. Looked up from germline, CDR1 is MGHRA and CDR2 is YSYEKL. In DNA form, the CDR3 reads TGCGCCAGCAGCCAAGCGTACGGGACTAATGAAAAACTGTTTTTT. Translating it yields CASSQAYGTNEKLFF.

CDR3 in amino acids: CASSSTRGENTGELFF. The CDR3 DNA sequence: TGTGCCAGCAGTTCAACGCGGGGGGAAAACACCGGGGAGCTGTTTTTT. This chain links TRBV11-2 with TRBJ2-2, with 8 positions matching TRBD2. The CDR3 consists of 16 residues. After removal of 6 bases from V and 2 bases from J, the junction contained 8 bases not matched to a gene. The V gene's germline CDR1 is SGHAT and CDR2 FQNNGV.

The CDR3 coding sequence is TGTGCCAGCACCAGAAAGATGACAGGCGACTCTGGAAACACCATATATTTT. Encoded protein: CASTRKMTGDSGNTIYF. The chain combines TRBV2 with TRBJ1-3, with D perhaps matching TRBD1 (6 bases). The CDR3 has 17 residues. Germline assignment: CDR1 SNHLY and CDR2 FYNNEI. The V and J ends lost 7 bases and 0 bases respectively, with 19 bases between them.

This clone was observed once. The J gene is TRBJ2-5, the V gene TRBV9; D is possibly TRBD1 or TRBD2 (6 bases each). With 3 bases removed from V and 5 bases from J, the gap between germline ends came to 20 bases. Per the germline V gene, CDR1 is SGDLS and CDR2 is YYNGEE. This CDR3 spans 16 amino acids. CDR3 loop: CASSAQRTAGGETQYF. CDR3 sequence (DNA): TGTGCCAGCAGCGCCCAACGGACAGCGGGCGGGGAGACCCAGTACTTC.

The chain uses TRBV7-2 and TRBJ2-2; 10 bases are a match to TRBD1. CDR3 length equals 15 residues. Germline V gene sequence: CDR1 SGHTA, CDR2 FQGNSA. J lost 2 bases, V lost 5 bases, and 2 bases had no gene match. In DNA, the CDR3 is TGTGCCAGCAGCAGACAGGGGGCTAACACCGGGGAGCTGTTTTTT. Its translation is CASSRQGANTGELFF.

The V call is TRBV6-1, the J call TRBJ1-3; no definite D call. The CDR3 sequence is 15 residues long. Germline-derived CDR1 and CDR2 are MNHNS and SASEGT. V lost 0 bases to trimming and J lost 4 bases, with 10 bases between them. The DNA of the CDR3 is TGTGCCAGCAGTGAAGCCACAGCGGCGGGAAACACCATATATTTT. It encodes CASSEATAAGNTIYF.

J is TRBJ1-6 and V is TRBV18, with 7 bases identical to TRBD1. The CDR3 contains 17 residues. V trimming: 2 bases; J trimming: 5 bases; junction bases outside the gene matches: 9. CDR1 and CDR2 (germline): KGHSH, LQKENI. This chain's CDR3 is CASSPMTGTNNNSPLHF. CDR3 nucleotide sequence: TGTGCCAGCTCACCAATGACAGGGACTAATAATAATTCACCCCTCCACTTT.

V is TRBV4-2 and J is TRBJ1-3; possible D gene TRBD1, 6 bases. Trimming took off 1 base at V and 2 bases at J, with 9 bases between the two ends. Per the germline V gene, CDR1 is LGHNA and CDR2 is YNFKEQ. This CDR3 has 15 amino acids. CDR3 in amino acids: CASSQAQGAGNTIYF. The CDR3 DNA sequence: TGTGCCAGCAGCCAAGCACAGGGTGCTGGAAACACCATATATTTT.

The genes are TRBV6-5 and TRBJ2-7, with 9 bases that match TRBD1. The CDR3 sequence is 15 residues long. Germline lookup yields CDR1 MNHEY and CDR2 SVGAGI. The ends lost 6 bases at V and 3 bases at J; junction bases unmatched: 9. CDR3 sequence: CASRRTGVGLYEQYV. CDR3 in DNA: TGTGCCAGCAGAAGGACAGGGGTTGGACTCTACGAGCAGTACGTC.

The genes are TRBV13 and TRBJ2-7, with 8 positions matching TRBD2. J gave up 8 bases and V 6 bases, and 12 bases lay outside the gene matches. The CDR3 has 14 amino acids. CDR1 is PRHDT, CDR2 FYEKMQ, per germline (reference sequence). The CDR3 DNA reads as TGTGCCAGCAGGTCATCTAGCGGGCTCTTCCAGCAGTACGTC. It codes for CASRSSSGLFQQYV.

The CDR3 loop reads CASSIGWGQGTDTQYF. The CDR3 DNA sequence: TGTGCCAGTAGTATAGGGTGGGGACAGGGAACAGATACGCAGTATTTT. V and J are TRBV19 and TRBJ2-3; TRBD1 aligns across 9 bases. The V gene end was trimmed by 1 base and the J gene end by 3 bases; junction bases not matched to a gene: 5. Germline CDR1 LNHDA, CDR2 SQIVND (reference sequence). The CDR3 runs 16 residues.

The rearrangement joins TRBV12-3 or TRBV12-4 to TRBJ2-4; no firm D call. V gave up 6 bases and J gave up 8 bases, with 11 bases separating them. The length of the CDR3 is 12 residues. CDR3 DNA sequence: TGTGCCAGCAGGTACGATGGAGACATTCAGTACTTC. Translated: CASRYDGDIQYF.

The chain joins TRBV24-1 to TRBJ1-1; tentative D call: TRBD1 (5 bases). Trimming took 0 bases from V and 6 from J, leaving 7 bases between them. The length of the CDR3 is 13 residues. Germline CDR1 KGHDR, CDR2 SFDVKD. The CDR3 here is CATSDLRGSEAFF. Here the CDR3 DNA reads TGTGCCACCAGTGATTTGCGGGGCTCTGAAGCTTTCTTT.

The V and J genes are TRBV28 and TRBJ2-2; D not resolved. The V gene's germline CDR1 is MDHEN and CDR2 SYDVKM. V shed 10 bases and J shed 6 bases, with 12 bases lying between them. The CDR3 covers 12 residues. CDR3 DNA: TGTGCCATTCTGCTCTTCGCCGGGGAGCTGTTTTTT. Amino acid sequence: CAILLFAGELFF.

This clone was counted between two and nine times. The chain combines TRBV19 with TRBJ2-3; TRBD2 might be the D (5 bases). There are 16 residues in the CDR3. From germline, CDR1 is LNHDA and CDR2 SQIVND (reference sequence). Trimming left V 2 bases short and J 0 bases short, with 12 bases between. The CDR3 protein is CASSIRERRSTDTQYF. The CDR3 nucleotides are TGTGCCAGTAGTATAAGGGAGAGGAGGAGCACAGATACGCAGTATTTT.

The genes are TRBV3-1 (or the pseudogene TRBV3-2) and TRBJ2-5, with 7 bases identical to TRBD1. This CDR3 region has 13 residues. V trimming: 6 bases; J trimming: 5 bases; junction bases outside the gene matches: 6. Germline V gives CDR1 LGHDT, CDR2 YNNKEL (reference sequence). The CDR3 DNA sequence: TGTGCCAGCAGGATGACAGGGATCGAGACCCAGTACTTC. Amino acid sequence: CASRMTGIETQYF.